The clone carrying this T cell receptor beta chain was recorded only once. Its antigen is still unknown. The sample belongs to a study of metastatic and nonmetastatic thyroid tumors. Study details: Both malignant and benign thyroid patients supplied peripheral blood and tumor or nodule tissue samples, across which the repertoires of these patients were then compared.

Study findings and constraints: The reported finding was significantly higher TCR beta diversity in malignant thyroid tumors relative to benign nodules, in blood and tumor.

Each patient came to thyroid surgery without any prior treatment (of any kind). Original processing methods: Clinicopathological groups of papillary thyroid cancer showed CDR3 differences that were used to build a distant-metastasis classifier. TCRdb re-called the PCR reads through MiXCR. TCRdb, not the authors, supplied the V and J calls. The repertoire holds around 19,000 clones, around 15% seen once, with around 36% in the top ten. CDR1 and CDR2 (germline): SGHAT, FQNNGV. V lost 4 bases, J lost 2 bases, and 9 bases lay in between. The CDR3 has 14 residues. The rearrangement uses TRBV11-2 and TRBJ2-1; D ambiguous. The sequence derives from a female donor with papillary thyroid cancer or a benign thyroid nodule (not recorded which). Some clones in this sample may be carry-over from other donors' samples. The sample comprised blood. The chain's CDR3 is CASSSLPTYNEQFF. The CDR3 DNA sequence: TGTGCCAGCAGCTCCCTACCAACCTACAATGAGCAGTTCTTC.